The text below deals with one T cell receptor (beta chain). What it recognizes is unknown. Measured with immunoSEQ multiplex PCR; TCRdb has only the in-frame clones, and not every one. Of 110,000 or so clones listed, approximately 89% are singletons. This sample is part of a study of T cell responses to AZD1222 COVID-19 vaccine. Study-wide results and limits: Females made up more of the donors, who were largely white British, and clonal diversity may have come out too low.

Germline V gene sequence: CDR1 MDHEN, CDR2 SYDVKM. The CDR3 is 15 amino acids. V dropped 8 bases and J dropped 2 bases, with 18 bases sitting between them. The source is an adult in good health. This sequence joins TRBV28 and TRBJ1-1; D may be TRBD1 (6 bases). Sequencing was performed on peripheral blood, taken on day 0 of MenACWY control vaccination. The CDR3 sequence is CASLSPQGLNTEAFF. Written as DNA, the CDR3 is TGTGCCAGCCTTTCCCCACAGGGATTAAACACTGAAGCTTTCTTT.